A single sample gave rise to the 3 T cell receptor beta chains below, sequenced in a study of cytomegalovirus exposure and HLA in healthy donors. Use of 60 Vbeta and 13 Jbeta primers characterized the PCR. Libraries were prepared by immunoSEQ multiplex PCR; TCRdb keeps only in-frame clonotypes and omits some of them. The repertoire has some 120,000 clones, about 84% of them found once; the top ten carry approximately 4%. The sequenced sample consisted of PBMCs. Every receptor here comes from a man aged 18 to 29 in good health and CMV-seropositive.

The rearrangement joins TRBV4-1 to TRBJ1-2; D call uncertain. This CDR3 comprises 14 residues. From germline, CDR1 is MGHRA and CDR2 YSYEKL. Trimming shortened V by 1 base and J by 5 bases, and 11 bases separated the two germline ends. The CDR3 nucleotides read TGCGCCAGCAGCCAAGTGGGCAGCAATTATGGCTACACCTTC. The encoded protein is CASSQVGSNYGYTF.

The rearrangement links TRBV10-2 to TRBJ1-1; 8 bases map to TRBD1. The CDR3 runs to 13 residues. Germline trimming cut 4 bases from V and 3 bases from J; bases unmatched to any gene: 1. Germline lookup yields CDR1 WSHSY and CDR2 SAAADI. This CDR3 reads CASSGQGYTEAFF. In DNA form, the CDR3 reads TGCGCCAGCAGTGGACAGGGGTACACTGAAGCTTTCTTT.

The chain has TRBV6-5 and TRBJ1-1; D might be TRBD1 (6 bases). The CDR3 is made up of 15 amino acids. Germline V lookup: CDR1 MNHEY, CDR2 SVGAGI. The V end lost 5 bases, the J end lost 1 base, and 14 bases lay between the germline ends. The CDR3 sequence: CASSPPTGRNTEAFF. CDR3 DNA sequence: TGTGCCAGCAGTCCCCCGACAGGTAGGAACACTGAAGCTTTCTTT.